Listed here is a single TCR beta chain. What it binds is not known. The CDR3 totals 14 residues. V dropped 5 bases and J dropped 1 base, with 12 bases sitting between them. Germline-derived CDR1 and CDR2 are SGHDT and YYEEEE. This record belongs to a study of cytomegalovirus exposure and HLA in healthy donors. Study background: Genotyping showed 70% to 90% of over 350 donors falling in the Caucasian-associated ancestry cluster.

Study observations and caveats: In a later analysis, TCR beta V- and J-gene trimming showed a link to a missense DCLRE1C variant.

The PCR employed 60 Vbeta primers together with 13 Jbeta primers. Data came from immunoSEQ multiplex PCR; TCRdb stores just in-frame clones and leaves some out. Seen here are 170,000 or so clones, roughly 83% observed once, and the top ten hold around 0.41%. The rearrangement links TRBV5-6 to TRBJ1-1; no clear D. The TCR sequence derives from a boy aged 2 to 9 in good health and CMV-seronegative. Material: PBMCs. CDR3 region: CASSRTARNTEAFF. The DNA for the CDR3 is TGTGCCAGCAGTCGCACAGCCCGGAACACTGAAGCTTTCTTT. Complete variable domain (other parts from reference TRBV5-6 and TRBJ1-1): DAGVTQSPTHLIKTRGQQVTLRCSPKSGHDTVSWYQQALGQGPQFIFQYYEEEERQRGNFPDRFSGHQFPNYSSELNVNALLLGDSALYLCASSRTARNTEAFFGQGTRLTVV.